This entry features one T cell receptor (beta chain) sequence. The data belong to a study of blood T cell repertoires in COVID-19. TCRdb keeps only in-frame clones here, not all; method: immunoSEQ multiplex PCR. The table shows roughly 190,000 clones, with about 89% occurring only once. CDR1 is SGDLS, CDR2 YYNGEE, per germline. This CDR3 comprises 17 residues. With V trimmed by 4 bases and J by 2 bases, 9 bases remained unmatched. The V gene is TRBV9, the J gene TRBJ2-1, with 10 positions matching TRBD1. Input material: peripheral blood. The origin of this receptor is a man aged 70 or older with acute or convalescent COVID-19. The CDR3 is CASSPRRDRGAYNEQFF. The CDR3 DNA reads as TGTGCCAGCAGCCCTCGACGGGACAGGGGAGCCTACAATGAGCAGTTCTTC.